The following is a T cell receptor (beta chain) sequence with its context. Germline V gene lookup returns CDR1 SGHRS and CDR2 YFSETQ. The CDR3 length is 14 residues. The V and J ends lost 3 bases and 2 bases, in that order; junction bases with no gene match: 5. This specimen belongs to a study of T-cell memory formation after mild COVID-19. One entry per CDR3 protein results from TCRdb running MiXCR on the 5' RACE reads. This table holds 300,000 to 400,000 distinct CDR3 sequences, around 28% found once. The genes are TRBV5-1 and TRBJ2-7, with 7 nucleotides matching TRBD1. The sequence derives from an adult woman who had mild COVID-19 (a few samples of this study predate the infection). Cell type and time point are not known. Sequenced material: PBMCs or a T cell subset sorted from them (not recorded which). The CDR3 region is CASSSRDSPYEQYF. DNA for the CDR3: TGCGCCAGCAGCTCACGGGACAGTCCCTACGAGCAGTACTTC.